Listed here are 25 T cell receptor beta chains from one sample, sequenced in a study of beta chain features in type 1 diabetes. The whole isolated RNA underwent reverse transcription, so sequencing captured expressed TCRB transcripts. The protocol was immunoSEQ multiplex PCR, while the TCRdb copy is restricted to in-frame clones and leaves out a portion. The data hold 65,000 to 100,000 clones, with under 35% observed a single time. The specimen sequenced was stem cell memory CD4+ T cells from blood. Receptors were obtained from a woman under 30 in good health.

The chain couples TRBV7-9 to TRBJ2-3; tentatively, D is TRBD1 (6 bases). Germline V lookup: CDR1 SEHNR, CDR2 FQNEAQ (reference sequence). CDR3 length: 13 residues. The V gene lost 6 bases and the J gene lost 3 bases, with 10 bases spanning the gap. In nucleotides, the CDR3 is TGTGCCAGCAGTACAACAGGGACAGATACGCAGTATTTT. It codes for CASSTTGTDTQYF.

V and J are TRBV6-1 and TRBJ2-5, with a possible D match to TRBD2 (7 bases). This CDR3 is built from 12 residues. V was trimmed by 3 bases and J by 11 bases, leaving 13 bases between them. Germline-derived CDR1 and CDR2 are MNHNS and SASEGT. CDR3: CASSDGGLPQYF. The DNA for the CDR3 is TGTGCCAGCAGTGACGGGGGGCTTCCTCAGTACTTC.

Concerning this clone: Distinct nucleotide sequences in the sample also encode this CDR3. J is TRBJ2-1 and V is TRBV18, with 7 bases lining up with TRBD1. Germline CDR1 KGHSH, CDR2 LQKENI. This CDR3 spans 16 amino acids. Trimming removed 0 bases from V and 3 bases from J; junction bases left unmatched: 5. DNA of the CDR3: TGTGCCAGCTCACCACCGAGAGGGGGCAGCTACAATGAGCAGTTCTTC. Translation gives CASSPPRGGSYNEQFF.

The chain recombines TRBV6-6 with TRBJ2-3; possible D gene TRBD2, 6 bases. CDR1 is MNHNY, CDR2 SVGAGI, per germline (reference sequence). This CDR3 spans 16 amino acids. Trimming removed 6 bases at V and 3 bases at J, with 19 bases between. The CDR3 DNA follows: TGTGCCAGCAGCATGGGACGGGGGTTTACGACAGATACGCAGTATTTT. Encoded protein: CASSMGRGFTTDTQYF.

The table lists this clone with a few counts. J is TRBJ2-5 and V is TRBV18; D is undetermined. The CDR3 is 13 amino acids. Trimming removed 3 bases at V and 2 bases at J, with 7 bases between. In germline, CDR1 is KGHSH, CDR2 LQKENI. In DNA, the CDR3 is TGTGCCAGCTCACCCGACATTCAAGAGACCCAGTACTTC. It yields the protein CASSPDIQETQYF. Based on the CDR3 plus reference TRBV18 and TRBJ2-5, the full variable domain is NAGVMQNPRHLVRRRGQEARLRCSPMKGHSHVYWYRQLPEEGLKFMVYLQKENIIDESGMPKERFSAEFPKEGPSILRIQQVVRGDSAAYFCASSPDIQETQYFGPGTRLLVL.

CDR3 sequence reads: CASSQSGQGDTEAFF. In DNA form, the CDR3 reads TGTGCCAGCAGCCAATCCGGACAGGGGGACACTGAAGCTTTCTTT. V and J are TRBV4-2 and TRBJ1-1, with TRBD1 matching over 10 bases. V dropped 2 bases and J dropped 3; count of bases not matched to a gene: 3. The CDR3 is 15 residues long. Germline V CDR1 and CDR2: LGHNA, YNFKEQ.

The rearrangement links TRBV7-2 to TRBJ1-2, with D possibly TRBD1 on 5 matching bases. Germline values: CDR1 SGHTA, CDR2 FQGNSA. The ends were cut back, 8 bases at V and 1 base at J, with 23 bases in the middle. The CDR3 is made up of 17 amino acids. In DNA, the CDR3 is TGTGCCAGCTCGGTAGTGGGGGGAGCGACGGGTAACTATGGCTACACCTTC. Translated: CASSVVGGATGNYGYTF.

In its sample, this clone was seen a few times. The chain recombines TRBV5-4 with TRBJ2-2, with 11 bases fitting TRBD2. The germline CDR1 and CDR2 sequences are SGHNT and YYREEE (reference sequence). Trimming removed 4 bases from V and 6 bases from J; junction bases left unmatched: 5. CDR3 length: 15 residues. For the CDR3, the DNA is TGTGCCAGCAGCATGGGACTAGCGGATCCCGGGGAGCTGTTTTTT. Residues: CASSMGLADPGELFF.

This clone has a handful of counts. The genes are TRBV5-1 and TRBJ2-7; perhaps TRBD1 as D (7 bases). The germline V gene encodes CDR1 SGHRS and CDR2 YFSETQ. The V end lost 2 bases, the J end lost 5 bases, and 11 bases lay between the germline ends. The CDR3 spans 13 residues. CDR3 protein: CASSFQGGDEQYF. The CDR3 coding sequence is TGCGCCAGCAGCTTCCAGGGGGGAGACGAGCAGTACTTC.

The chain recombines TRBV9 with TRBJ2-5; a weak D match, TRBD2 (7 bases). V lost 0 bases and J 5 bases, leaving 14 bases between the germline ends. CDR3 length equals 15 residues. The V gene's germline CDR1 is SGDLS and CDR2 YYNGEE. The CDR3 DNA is TGTGCCAGCAGCGTAGAAACAGGGAGGGGGGAGACCCAGTACTTC. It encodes CASSVETGRGETQYF.

The CDR3 DNA is TGTGCCAGCAGCTTAGTGCGGGGAGGGCCTCAGTACTTC. Amino acid sequence: CASSLVRGGPQYF. The chain combines TRBV7-9 with TRBJ2-4; 7 bases are shared with TRBD2. The CDR3 runs to 13 residues. Trimming took 1 base from V and 12 from J; bases not matched to a gene: 6. In germline, CDR1 is SEHNR, CDR2 FQNEAQ (reference sequence).

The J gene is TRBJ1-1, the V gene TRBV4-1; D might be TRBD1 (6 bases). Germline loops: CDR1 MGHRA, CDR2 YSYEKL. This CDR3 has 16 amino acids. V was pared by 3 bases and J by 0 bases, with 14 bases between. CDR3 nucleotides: TGCGCCAGCAGCCATCCCCGGGGGGGCATGAACACTGAAGCTTTCTTT. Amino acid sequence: CASSHPRGGMNTEAFF.

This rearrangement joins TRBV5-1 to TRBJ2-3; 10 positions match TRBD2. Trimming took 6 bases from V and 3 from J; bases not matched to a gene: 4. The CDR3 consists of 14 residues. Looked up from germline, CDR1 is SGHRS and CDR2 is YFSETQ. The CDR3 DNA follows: TGCGCCAGCAAGGAGCGGGAGGGAACAGATACGCAGTATTTT. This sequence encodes CASKEREGTDTQYF. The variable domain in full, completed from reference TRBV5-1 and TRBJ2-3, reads KAGVTQTPRYLIKTRGQQVTLSCSPISGHRSVSWYQQTPGQGLQFLFEYFSETQRNKGNFPGRFSGRQFSNSRSEMNVSTLELGDSALYLCASKEREGTDTQYFGPGTRLTVL.

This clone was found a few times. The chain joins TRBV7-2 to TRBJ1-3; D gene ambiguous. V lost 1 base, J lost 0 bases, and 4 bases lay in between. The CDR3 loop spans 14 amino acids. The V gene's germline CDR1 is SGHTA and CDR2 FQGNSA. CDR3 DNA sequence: TGTGCCAGCAGCTTAGGAGTCTCTGGAAACACCATATATTTT. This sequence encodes CASSLGVSGNTIYF.

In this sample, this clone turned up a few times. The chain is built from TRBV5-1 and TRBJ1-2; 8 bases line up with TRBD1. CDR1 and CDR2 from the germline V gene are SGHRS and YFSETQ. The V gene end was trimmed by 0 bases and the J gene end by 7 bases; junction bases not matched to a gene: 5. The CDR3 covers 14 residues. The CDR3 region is CASSLGTGTRGYTF. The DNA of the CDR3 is TGCGCCAGCAGCTTGGGGACAGGGACCCGTGGCTACACCTTC.

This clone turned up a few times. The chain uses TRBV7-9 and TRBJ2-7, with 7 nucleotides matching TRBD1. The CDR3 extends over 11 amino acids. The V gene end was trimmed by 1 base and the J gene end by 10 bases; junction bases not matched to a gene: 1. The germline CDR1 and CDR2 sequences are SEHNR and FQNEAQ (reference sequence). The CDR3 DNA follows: TGTGCCAGCAGCTTAGAGGGGGCCCAGTACTTC. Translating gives CASSLEGAQYF.

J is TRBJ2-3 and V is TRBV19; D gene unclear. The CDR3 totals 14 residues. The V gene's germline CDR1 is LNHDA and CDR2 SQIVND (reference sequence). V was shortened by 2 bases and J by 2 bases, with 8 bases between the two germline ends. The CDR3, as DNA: TGTGCCAGTAGTATAAGTGCTATCACAGATACGCAGTATTTT. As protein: CASSISAITDTQYF.

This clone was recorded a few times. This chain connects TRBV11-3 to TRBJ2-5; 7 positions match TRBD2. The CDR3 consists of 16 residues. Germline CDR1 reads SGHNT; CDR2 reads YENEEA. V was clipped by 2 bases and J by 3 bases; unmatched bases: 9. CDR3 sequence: CASSLTRTRREETQYF. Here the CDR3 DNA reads TGTGCCAGCAGCTTAACTAGGACTAGGAGGGAAGAGACCCAGTACTTC.

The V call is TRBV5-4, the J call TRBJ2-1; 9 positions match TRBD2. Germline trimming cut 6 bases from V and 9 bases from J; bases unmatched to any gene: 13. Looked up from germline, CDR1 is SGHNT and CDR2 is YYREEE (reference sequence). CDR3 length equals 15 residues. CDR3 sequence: CASTPGGREGVEQFF. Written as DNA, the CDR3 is TGTGCCAGCACCCCGGGGGGGCGGGAGGGCGTTGAGCAGTTCTTC.

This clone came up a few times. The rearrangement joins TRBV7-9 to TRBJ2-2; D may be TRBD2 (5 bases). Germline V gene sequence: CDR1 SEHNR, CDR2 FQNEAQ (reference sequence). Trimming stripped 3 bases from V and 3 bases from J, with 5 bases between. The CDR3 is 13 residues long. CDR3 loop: CASSFGDTGELFF. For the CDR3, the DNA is TGTGCCAGCAGCTTCGGGGACACCGGGGAGCTGTTTTTT. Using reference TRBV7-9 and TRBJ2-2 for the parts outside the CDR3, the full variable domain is DTGVSQNPRHKITKRGQNVTFRCDPISEHNRLYWYRQTLGQGPEFLTYFQNEAQLEKSRLLSDRFSAERPKGSFSTLEIQRTEQGDSAMYLCASSFGDTGELFFGEGSRLTVL.

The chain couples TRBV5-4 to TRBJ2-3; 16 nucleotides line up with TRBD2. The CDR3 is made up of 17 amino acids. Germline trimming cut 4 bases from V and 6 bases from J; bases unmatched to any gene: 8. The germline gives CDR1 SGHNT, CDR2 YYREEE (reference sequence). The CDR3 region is CASSPGLAGGPGDTQYF. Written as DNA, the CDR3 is TGTGCCAGCAGCCCGGGACTAGCGGGGGGGCCGGGGGATACGCAGTATTTT.

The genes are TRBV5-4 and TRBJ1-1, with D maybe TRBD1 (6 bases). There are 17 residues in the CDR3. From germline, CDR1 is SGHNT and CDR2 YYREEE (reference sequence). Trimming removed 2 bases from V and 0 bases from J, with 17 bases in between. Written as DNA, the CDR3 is TGTGCCAGCAGCTTAGGAGGGGGGGCAGGAGTGAACACTGAAGCTTTCTTT. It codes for CASSLGGGAGVNTEAFF.

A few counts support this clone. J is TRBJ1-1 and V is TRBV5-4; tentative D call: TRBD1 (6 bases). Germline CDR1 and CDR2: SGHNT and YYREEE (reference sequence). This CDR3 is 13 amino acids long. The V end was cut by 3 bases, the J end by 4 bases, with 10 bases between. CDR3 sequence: CASSSFRGTEAFF. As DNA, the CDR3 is TGTGCCAGCAGCTCCTTCAGGGGCACTGAAGCTTTCTTT.

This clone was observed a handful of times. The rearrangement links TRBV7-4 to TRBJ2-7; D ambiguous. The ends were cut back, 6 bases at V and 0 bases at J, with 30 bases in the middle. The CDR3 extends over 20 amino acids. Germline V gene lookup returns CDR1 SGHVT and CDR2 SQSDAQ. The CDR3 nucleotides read TGTGCCAGCAGTTTATCACCTATTCTGGAGTCGGCCCTCCACTCCTACGAGCAGTACTTC. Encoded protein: CASSLSPILESALHSYEQYF.

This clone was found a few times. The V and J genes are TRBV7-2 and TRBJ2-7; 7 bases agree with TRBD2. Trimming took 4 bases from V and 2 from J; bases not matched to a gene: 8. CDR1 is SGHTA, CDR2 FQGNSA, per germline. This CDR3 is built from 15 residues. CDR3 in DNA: TGTGCCAGCAGCTCCACGGGCCTAGCGGCCTACGAGCAGTACTTC. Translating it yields CASSSTGLAAYEQYF.